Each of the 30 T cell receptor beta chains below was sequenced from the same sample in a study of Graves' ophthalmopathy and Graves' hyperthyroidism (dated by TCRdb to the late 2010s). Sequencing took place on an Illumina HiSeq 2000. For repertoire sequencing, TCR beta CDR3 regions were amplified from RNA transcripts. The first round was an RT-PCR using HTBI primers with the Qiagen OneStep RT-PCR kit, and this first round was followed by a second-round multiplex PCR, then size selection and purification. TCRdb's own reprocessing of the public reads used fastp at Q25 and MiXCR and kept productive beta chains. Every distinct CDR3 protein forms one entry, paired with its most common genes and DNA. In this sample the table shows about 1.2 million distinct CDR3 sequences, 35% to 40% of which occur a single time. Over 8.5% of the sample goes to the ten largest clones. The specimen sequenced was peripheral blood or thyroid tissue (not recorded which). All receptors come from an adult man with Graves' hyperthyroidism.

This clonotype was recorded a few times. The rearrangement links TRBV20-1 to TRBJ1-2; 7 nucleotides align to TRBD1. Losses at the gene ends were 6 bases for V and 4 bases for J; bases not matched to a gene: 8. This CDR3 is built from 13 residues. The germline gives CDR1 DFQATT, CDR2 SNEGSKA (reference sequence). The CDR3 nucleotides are TGCAGTGCCGCACGGGACAGATTCTATGGCTACACCTTC. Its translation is CSAARDRFYGYTF.

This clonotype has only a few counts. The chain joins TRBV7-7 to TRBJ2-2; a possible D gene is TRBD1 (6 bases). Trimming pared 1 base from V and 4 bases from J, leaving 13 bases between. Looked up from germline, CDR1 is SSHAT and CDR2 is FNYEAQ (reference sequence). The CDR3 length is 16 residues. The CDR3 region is CASSLERIRGTGELFF. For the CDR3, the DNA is TGTGCCAGCAGCTTAGAACGGATCAGGGGCACCGGGGAGCTGTTTTTT.

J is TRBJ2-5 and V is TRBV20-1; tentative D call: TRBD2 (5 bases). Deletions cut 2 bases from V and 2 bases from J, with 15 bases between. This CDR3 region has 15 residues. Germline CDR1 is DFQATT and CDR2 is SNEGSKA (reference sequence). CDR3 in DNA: TGCAGTGCTAGATGGGTGGGGAGTGGGCAAGAGACCCAGTACTTC. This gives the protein CSARWVGSGQETQYF.

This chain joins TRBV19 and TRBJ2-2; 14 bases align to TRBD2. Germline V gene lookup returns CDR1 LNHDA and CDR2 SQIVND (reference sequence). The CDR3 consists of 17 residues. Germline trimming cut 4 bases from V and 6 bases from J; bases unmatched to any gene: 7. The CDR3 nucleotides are TGTGCCAGTAGTACCTCGGGACTAGCGGGAGTACCCGGGGAGCTGTTTTTT. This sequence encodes CASSTSGLAGVPGELFF.

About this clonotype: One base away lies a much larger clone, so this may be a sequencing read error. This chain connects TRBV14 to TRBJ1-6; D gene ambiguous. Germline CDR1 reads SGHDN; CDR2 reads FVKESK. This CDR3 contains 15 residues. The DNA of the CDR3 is TGTGCCGGCAGCCAAGAAGTCTCCTATAATTCACCCCTCCACTTT. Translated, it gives CAGSQEVSYNSPLHF.

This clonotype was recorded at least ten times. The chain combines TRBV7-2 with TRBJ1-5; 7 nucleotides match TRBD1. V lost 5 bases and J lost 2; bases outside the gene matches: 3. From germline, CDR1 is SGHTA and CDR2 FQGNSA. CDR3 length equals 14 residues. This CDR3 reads CASSNRGGNQPQHF. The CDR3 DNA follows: TGTGCCAGCAGCAACAGGGGTGGCAATCAGCCCCAGCATTTT.

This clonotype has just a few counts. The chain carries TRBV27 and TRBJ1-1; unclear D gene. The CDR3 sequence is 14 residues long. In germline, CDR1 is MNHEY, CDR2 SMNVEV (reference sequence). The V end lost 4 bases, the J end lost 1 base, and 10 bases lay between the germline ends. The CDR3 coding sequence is TGTGCCAGCAGTTACGTGACGGAGAACACTGAAGCTTTCTTT. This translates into CASSYVTENTEAFF.

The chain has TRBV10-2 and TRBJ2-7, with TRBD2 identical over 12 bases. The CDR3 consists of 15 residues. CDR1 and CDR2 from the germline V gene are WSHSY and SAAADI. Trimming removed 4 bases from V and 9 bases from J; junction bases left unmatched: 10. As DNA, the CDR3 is TGCGCCAGCAGTGCCGGACTAGCGGGACATTGCGCGCAGTACTTC. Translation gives CASSAGLAGHCAQYF.

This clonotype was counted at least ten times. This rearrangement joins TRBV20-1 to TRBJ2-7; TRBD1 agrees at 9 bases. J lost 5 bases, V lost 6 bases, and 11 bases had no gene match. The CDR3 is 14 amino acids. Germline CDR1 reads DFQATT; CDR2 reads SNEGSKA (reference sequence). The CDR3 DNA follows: TGCAGTGCCCCTACTACAGGGGGCTACAACGAGCAGTACTTC. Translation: CSAPTTGGYNEQYF.

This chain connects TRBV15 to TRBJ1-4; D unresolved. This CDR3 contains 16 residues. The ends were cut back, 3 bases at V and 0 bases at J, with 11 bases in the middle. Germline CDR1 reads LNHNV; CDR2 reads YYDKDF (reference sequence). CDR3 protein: CATSSGPMATNEKLFF. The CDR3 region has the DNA TGTGCCACCAGCAGCGGACCTATGGCAACTAATGAAAAACTGTTTTTT.

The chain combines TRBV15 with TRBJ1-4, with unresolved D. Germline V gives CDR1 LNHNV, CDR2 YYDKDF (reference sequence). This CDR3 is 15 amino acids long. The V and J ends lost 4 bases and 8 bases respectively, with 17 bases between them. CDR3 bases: TGTGCCACCAGCAACCCTGGTTTAGGGCGAGAAAAACTGTTTTTT. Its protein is CATSNPGLGREKLFF.

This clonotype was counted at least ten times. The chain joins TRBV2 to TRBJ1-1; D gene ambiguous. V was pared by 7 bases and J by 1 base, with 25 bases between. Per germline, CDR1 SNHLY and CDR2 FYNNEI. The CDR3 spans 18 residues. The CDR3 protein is CASTGTRRRDTSNTEAFF. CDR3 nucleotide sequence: TGTGCCAGCACCGGAACAAGACGGAGAGACACTTCGAACACTGAAGCTTTCTTT.

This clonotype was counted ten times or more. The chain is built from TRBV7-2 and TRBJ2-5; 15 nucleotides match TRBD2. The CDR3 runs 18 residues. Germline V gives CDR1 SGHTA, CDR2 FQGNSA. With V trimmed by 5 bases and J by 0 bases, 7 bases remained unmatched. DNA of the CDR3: TGTGCCAGCAGCATCGGGACTAGCGGGGGGCCCTACCAAGAGACCCAGTACTTC. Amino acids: CASSIGTSGGPYQETQYF.

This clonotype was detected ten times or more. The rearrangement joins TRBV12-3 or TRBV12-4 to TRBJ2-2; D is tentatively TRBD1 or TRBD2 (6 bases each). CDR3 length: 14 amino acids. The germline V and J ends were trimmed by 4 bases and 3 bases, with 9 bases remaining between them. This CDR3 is CASSSGGHTGELFF. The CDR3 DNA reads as TGTGCCAGCAGTTCTGGGGGGCACACCGGGGAGCTGTTTTTT.

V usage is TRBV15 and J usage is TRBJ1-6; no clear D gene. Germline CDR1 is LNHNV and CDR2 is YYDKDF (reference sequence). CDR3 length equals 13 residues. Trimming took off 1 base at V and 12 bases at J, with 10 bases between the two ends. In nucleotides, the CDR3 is TGTGCCACCAGCAGAGTTGGTATTGGACCCCTCCACTTT. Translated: CATSRVGIGPLHF.

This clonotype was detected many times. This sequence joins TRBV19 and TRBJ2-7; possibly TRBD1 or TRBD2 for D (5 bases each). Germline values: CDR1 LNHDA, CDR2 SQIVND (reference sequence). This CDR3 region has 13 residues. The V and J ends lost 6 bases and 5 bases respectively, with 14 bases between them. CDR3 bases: TGTGCCAGTAGCGGGGCCGATCGCGACGAGCAGTACTTC. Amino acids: CASSGADRDEQYF.

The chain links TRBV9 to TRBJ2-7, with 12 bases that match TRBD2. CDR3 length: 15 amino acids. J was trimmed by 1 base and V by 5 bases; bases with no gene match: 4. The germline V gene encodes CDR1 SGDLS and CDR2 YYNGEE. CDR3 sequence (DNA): TGTGCCAGCAGGGGACTAGCGGGTTCTTCCTACGAGCAGTACTTC. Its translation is CASRGLAGSSYEQYF. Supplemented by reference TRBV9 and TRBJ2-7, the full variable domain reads DSGVTQTPKHLITATGQRVTLRCSPRSGDLSVYWYQQSLDQGLQFLIQYYNGEERAKGNILERFSAQQFPDLHSELNLSSLELGDSALYFCASRGLAGSSYEQYFGPGTRLTVT.

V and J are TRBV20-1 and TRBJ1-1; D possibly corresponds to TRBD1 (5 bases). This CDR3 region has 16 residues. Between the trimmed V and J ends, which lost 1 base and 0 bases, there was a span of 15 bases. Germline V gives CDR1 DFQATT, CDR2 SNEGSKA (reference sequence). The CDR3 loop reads CSARGLGLPMNTEAFF. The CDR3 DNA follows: TGCAGTGCTAGAGGGTTGGGACTGCCCATGAACACTGAAGCTTTCTTT.

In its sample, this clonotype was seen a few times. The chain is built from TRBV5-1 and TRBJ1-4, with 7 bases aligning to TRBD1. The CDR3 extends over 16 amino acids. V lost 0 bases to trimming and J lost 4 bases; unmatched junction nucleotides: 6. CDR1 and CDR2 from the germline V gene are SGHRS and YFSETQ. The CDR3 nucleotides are TGCGCCAGCAGCTTGGTTTGGACAGGAGATAATGAAAAACTGTTTTTT. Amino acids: CASSLVWTGDNEKLFF.

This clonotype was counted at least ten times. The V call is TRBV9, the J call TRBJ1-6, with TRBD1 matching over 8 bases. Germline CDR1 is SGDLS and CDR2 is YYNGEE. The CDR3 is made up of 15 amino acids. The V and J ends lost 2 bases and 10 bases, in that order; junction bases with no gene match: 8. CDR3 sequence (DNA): TGTGCCAGCAGCGTTGACGGACAGGGAGGATCACCCCTCCACTTT. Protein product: CASSVDGQGGSPLHF.

The CDR3 reads CSARLRTRVETQYF. For the CDR3, the DNA is TGCAGTGCTAGACTGAGGACGCGGGTAGAGACCCAGTACTTC. The genes are TRBV20-1 and TRBJ2-5, with D possibly TRBD2 on 5 matching bases. Germline V lookup: CDR1 DFQATT, CDR2 SNEGSKA (reference sequence). Trimming cost V 2 bases and J 4 bases, with 14 bases left between them. The CDR3 covers 14 residues.

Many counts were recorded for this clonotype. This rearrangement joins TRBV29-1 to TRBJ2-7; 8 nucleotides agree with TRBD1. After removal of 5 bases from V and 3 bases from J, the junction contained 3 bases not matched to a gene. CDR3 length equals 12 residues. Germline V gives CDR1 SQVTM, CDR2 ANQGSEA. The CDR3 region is CSVWTGNYEQYF. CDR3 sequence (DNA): TGCAGCGTTTGGACAGGGAACTACGAGCAGTACTTC.

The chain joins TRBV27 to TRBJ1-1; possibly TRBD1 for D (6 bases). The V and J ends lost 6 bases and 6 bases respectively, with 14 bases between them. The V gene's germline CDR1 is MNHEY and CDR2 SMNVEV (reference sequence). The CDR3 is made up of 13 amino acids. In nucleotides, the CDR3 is TGTGCCAGCAGAAAACAGGGTCGGGCTGAAGCTTTCTTT. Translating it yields CASRKQGRAEAFF.

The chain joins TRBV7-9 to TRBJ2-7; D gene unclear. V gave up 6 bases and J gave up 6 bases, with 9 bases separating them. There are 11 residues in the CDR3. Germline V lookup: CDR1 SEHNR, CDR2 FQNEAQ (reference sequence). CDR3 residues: CASSISLEQYF. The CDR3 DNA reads TGTGCCAGCAGTATTAGCCTCGAGCAGTACTTC.

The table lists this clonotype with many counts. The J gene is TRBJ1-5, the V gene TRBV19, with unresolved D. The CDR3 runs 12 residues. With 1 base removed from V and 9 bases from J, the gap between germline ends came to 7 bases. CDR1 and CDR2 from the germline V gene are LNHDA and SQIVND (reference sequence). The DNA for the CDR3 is TGTGCCAGTAGTATAGGACCGAGGCCCCAGCATTTT. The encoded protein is CASSIGPRPQHF.

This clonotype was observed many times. CDR3 amino acids: CASSFGRHSGANVLTF. CDR3 coding DNA: TGCGCCAGCAGCTTCGGACGGCACTCTGGGGCCAACGTCCTGACTTTC. This chain joins TRBV5-1 and TRBJ2-6; D remains ambiguous. V dropped 2 bases and J dropped 0 bases, with 9 bases sitting between them. The CDR3 covers 16 residues. Germline assignment: CDR1 SGHRS and CDR2 YFSETQ. The whole variable domain, remainder taken from reference TRBV5-1 and TRBJ2-6, is KAGVTQTPRYLIKTRGQQVTLSCSPISGHRSVSWYQQTPGQGLQFLFEYFSETQRNKGNFPGRFSGRQFSNSRSEMNVSTLELGDSALYLCASSFGRHSGANVLTFGAGSRLTVL.

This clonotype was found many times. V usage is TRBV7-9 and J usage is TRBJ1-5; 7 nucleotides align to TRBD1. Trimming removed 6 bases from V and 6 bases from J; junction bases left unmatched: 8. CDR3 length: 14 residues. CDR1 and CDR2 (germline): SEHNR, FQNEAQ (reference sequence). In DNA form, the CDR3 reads TGTGCCAGCAGTTTAAGGGGGCTCGGTCAGCCCCAGCATTTT. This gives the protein CASSLRGLGQPQHF.

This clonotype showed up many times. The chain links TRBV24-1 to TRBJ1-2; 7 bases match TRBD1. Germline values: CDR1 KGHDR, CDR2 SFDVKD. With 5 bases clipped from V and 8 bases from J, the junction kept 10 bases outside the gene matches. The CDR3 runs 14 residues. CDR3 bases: TGTGCCACCAGTGCCAAGGGGGCCAGCCGCGGCTACACCTTC. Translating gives CATSAKGASRGYTF.

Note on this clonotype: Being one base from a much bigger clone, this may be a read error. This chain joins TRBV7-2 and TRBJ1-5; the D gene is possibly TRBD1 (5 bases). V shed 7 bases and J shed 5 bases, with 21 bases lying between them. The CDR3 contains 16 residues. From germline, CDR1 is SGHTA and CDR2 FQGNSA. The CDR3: CASIQYRFTLDQPQHF. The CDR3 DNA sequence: TGTGCCAGCATCCAATACAGGTTTACCCTGGATCAGCCCCAGCATTTT.

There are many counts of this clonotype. CDR3 loop: CSVEGGYSGANVLTF. The CDR3 DNA reads as TGCAGCGTTGAGGGGGGTTACTCTGGGGCCAACGTCCTGACTTTC. The rearrangement joins TRBV29-1 to TRBJ2-6; TRBD2 is a possible D gene (6 bases). V lost 3 bases and J 0 bases, leaving 9 bases between the germline ends. The CDR3 runs to 15 residues. Germline V gene sequence: CDR1 SQVTM, CDR2 ANQGSEA.